These T cell receptor beta chains were read from a single sample in a study of cytomegalovirus exposure and HLA in healthy donors. Here immunoSEQ multiplex PCR was the method, and the copy in TCRdb shows in-frame clones only, minus some. Its table records 100,000 to 150,000 clones. The sequenced sample consisted of PBMCs. The source of these receptors is a woman in her thirties or forties in good health and CMV-seronegative. CDR3s include the opening cysteine and the closing phenylalanine or tryptophan. The D gene is left open where the match is weak.

j_gene,d_gene,v_gene,CDR3aa,CDR3nt
TRBJ1-1,.,TRBV11-2,CASSPMARVPEAFF,TGTGCCAGCAGCCCCATGGCCAGGGTCCCTGAAGCTTTCTTT
TRBJ1-1,TRBD1,TRBV4-1,CASSQEGGRGLNTEAFF,TGCGCCAGCAGCCAAGAAGGCGGCAGGGGGCTTAACACTGAAGCTTTCTTT
TRBJ1-2,.,TRBV9,CASSVAPARERGYTF,TGTGCCAGCAGCGTAGCCCCAGCCAGGGAACGGGGCTACACCTTC
TRBJ1-5,.,TRBV9,CASSVGGQNNQPQHF,TGTGCCAGCAGCGTAGGAGGACAGAACAATCAGCCCCAGCATTTT
TRBJ1-5,TRBD1,TRBV5-1,CASSPGTANQPQHF,TGCGCCAGCAGCCCCGGGACAGCTAATCAGCCCCAGCATTTT
TRBJ2-1,TRBD1,TRBV20-1,CSSDRAHEQFF,TGCAGCTCGGACAGGGCCCATGAGCAGTTCTTC
TRBJ1-2,.,TRBV18,CASSPTKFGGYTF,TGTGCCAGCTCACCAACGAAGTTCGGTGGCTACACCTTC
TRBJ1-2,TRBD1,TRBV4-2,CASSQGDSNYGYTF,TGTGCCAGCAGCCAAGGGGACAGTAACTATGGCTACACCTTC
TRBJ1-5,.,TRBV19,CASSILGGKRPQHF,TGTGCCAGTAGTATCCTCGGAGGGAAGCGGCCCCAGCATTTT
TRBJ1-4,.,TRBV27,CASSVLLTDSTNEKLFF,TGTGCCAGCAGTGTCCTGTTGACGGACTCAACTAATGAAAAACTGTTTTTT
TRBJ1-5,.,TRBV28,CTAGIGNQPQHF,TGTACCGCAGGGATAGGGAATCAGCCCCAGCATTTT
TRBJ2-7,TRBD2,TRBV7-3,CASSFSGGGYEQYF,TGTGCCAGCAGCTTTAGCGGGGGCGGGTACGAGCAGTACTTC
TRBJ1-2,.,TRBV18,CASSSGQLRNGYTF,TGTGCCAGCTCATCCGGACAGCTACGGAATGGCTACACCTTC
TRBJ2-7,TRBD1,TRBV10-3,CAISEGTGGPYEQYF,TGTGCCATCAGTGAGGGGACAGGGGGGCCCTACGAGCAGTACTTC
TRBJ1-3,TRBD1,TRBV19,CASTRQGTGNTIYF,TGTGCCAGTACCCGACAGGGTACGGGAAACACCATATATTTT
TRBJ2-2,TRBD1,TRBV11-3,CASSSGTGGPGELFF,TGTGCCAGCAGCTCCGGGACAGGGGGCCCCGGGGAGCTGTTTTTT
TRBJ2-3,TRBD1,TRBV9,CASSAGTGKTDTQYF,TGTGCCAGCAGCGCCGGGACAGGGAAAACAGATACGCAGTATTTT
TRBJ1-1,TRBD1,TRBV7-9,CASSRADRGNTEAFF,TGTGCCAGCAGCCGGGCCGACAGGGGGAACACTGAAGCTTTCTTT
TRBJ2-4,.,TRBV2,CASSALAGSKNIQYF,TGTGCCAGCAGTGCGTTGGCGGGGTCTAAAAACATTCAGTACTTC
TRBJ2-7,.,TRBV5-4,CASSWGVGDEQYF,TGTGCCAGCAGCTGGGGGGTCGGAGACGAGCAGTACTTC
TRBJ1-2,.,TRBV4-3,CASSQDNGGIYYGYTF,TGCGCCAGCAGCCAAGATAATGGAGGGATCTACTATGGCTACACCTTC
TRBJ2-1,TRBD2,TRBV11-3,CASSPTGGGAIQFF,TGTGCCAGCAGCCCCACGGGCGGGGGGGCCATTCAGTTCTTC
TRBJ1-1,.,TRBV19,CASLGPGHAPMAFF,TGTGCCAGCCTTGGGCCGGGACATGCCCCTATGGCTTTCTTT
TRBJ1-1,.,TRBV9,CASSVERDGSTEAFF,TGTGCCAGCAGCGTAGAAAGGGACGGGAGCACTGAAGCTTTCTTT
TRBJ2-7,.,TRBV18,CASSPSVDSYYEQYF,TGTGCCAGCTCACCATCCGTAGACAGCTACTACGAGCAGTACTTC
TRBJ1-2,.,TRBV6-4,CASSDSYGYTF,TGTGCCAGCAGCGATAGCTATGGCTACACCTTC
TRBJ1-5,TRBD1,TRBV18,CASSLGTGDQPQHF,TGTGCCAGCTCACTGGGGACAGGGGATCAGCCCCAGCATTTT
TRBJ1-2,.,TRBV6-5,CASRTSQGNYGYTF,TGTGCCAGCAGGACCTCGCAGGGAAACTATGGCTACACCTTC
TRBJ1-1,TRBD1,TRBV29-1,CSVGDRGWAFF,TGCAGCGTTGGAGACAGGGGTTGGGCTTTCTTT
TRBJ1-5,.,TRBV27,CASKPGRGTYSNQPQHF,TGTGCCAGCAAGCCAGGACGCGGGACCTATAGCAATCAGCCCCAGCATTTT
TRBJ1-4,.,TRBV10-3,CAISETSFGGANEKLFF,TGTGCCATCAGTGAGACGAGTTTCGGGGGGGCGAATGAAAAACTGTTTTTT
TRBJ1-1,TRBD1,TRBV27,CASTKTGGSEAFF,TGTGCCAGCACCAAAACAGGGGGCTCTGAAGCTTTCTTT
TRBJ2-5,TRBD2,TRBV7-2,CASISGGGEETQYF,TGTGCCAGCATCAGCGGGGGTGGAGAAGAGACCCAGTACTTC
TRBJ2-2,TRBD2,TRBV19,CASSKSGGPGELFF,TGTGCCAGTAGTAAAAGCGGGGGGCCCGGGGAGCTGTTTTTT
TRBJ2-6,.,TRBV11-2,CASSPRGGAGANVLTF,TGTGCCAGCAGCCCAAGAGGGGGGGCTGGGGCCAACGTCCTGACTTTC
TRBJ1-1,.,TRBV14,CASSQVTDQAFF,TGTGCCAGCAGCCAAGTCACTGATCAAGCTTTCTTT
TRBJ1-1,.,TRBV9,CASSVGPRQNTEAFF,TGTGCCAGCAGCGTTGGGCCTCGGCAGAACACTGAAGCTTTCTTT
TRBJ1-1,.,TRBV5-4,CASSLEQGGTEAFF,TGTGCCAGCAGCTTGGAACAGGGTGGCACTGAAGCTTTCTTT
TRBJ2-1,.,TRBV18,CASSPQGHGSNEQFF,TGTGCCAGCTCACCACAAGGGCATGGGAGCAATGAGCAGTTCTTC
TRBJ1-6,TRBD1,TRBV7-9,CASSSPLRDRGRGTSPLHF,TGTGCCAGCAGCTCACCATTGCGGGACAGGGGGCGCGGGACATCACCCCTCCACTTT
TRBJ2-5,TRBD2,TRBV5-1,CASSLGTSGSQETQYF,TGCGCCAGCAGCTTGGGGACTAGCGGATCTCAAGAGACCCAGTACTTC
TRBJ1-1,TRBD1,TRBV6-1,CASSEPGQGNTEAFF,TGTGCCAGCAGTGAACCAGGACAGGGGAACACTGAAGCTTTCTTT
TRBJ1-6,.,TRBV6-1,CASSEYGLLGSPLHF,TGTGCCAGCAGTGAGTACGGACTCCTTGGTTCACCCCTCCACTTT
TRBJ2-6,.,TRBV7-2,CASSLDHARANILTF,TGTGCCAGCAGCTTAGATCATGCCAGGGCCAACATCCTGACTTTC
TRBJ2-7,TRBD1,TRBV2,CASQPPGGGYEQYF,TGTGCCAGCCAACCCCCAGGGGGTGGCTACGAGCAGTACTTC
TRBJ2-5,.,TRBV5-1,CASSFGGQGETQYF,TGCGCCAGCAGCTTCGGGGGGCAGGGAGAGACCCAGTACTTC
TRBJ2-1,TRBD2,TRBV7-3,CASSLASGGPWEQFF,TGTGCCAGCAGCTTAGCTAGCGGGGGGCCCTGGGAGCAGTTCTTC
TRBJ1-1,.,TRBV10-3,CAITVQENTEAFF,TGTGCCATCACTGTTCAGGAGAACACTGAAGCTTTCTTT
TRBJ1-4,.,TRBV27,CASSSAGARNEKLFF,TGTGCCAGCAGTTCAGCAGGGGCACGGAATGAAAAACTGTTTTTT
TRBJ2-1,TRBD1,TRBV2,CASSVQGEWINEQFF,TGTGCCAGCAGTGTTCAGGGGGAATGGATCAATGAGCAGTTCTTC
TRBJ1-5,TRBD1,TRBV7-2,CASRRQGWEQPQHF,TGTGCCAGCAGACGACAGGGATGGGAACAGCCCCAGCATTTT
TRBJ1-5,.,TRBV19,CATKGQFNQPQHF,TGTGCCACCAAAGGACAGTTCAATCAGCCCCAGCATTTT
TRBJ2-5,.,TRBV5-1,CASSPRQPGGPETQYF,TGCGCCAGCAGCCCCCGACAGCCAGGGGGGCCAGAGACCCAGTACTTC